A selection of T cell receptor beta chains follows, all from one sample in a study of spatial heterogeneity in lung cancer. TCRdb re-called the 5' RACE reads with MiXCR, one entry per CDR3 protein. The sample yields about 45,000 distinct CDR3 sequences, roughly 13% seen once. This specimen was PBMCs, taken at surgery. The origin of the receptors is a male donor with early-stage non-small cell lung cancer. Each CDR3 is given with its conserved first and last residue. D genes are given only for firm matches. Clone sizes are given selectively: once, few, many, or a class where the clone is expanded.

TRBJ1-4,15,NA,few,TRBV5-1,TGCGCCAGCAGCTTGATGACAGCAACTAATGAAAAACTGTTTTTT,CASSLMTATNEKLFF
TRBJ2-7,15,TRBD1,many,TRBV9,TGTGCCAGCAGCGTAGATGGGACAGGGCCTAGGGAGCAGTACTTC,CASSVDGTGPREQYF
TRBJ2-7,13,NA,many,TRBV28,TGTGCCAGCAAAGGACACCATCGGGACGAGCAGTACTTC,CASKGHHRDEQYF
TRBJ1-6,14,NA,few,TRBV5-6,TGTGCCAGCAGCATTAGGAGGATGCGATCACCCCTCCACTTT,CASSIRRMRSPLHF
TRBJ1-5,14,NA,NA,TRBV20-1,TGCAGTGCTATTTTAAGGCAGGGTTATCAGCCCCAGCATTTT,CSAILRQGYQPQHF
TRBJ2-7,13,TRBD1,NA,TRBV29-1,TGCAGCATAGCCGGGACAGGGGGTAGCGAGCAGTACTTC,CSIAGTGGSEQYF
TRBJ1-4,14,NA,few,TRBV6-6,TGTGCCAGCAGTTACGGCAGGTCGGATGAAAAACTGTTTTTT,CASSYGRSDEKLFF
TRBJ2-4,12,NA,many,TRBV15,TGTGCCACCAGCTTTTACAGGAGCATTCAGTACTTC,CATSFYRSIQYF
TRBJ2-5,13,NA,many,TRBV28,TGTGCCAGCAGTTTACAGGGGCGGGAGACCCAGTACTTC,CASSLQGRETQYF
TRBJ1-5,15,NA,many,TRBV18,TGTGCCAGCTCACCACTAGGGGGTGGCAATCAGCCCCAGCATTTT,CASSPLGGGNQPQHF
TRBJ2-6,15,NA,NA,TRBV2,TGTGCCAGCAGTCTTGACAGATCTGGGGCCAACGTCCTGACTTTC,CASSLDRSGANVLTF
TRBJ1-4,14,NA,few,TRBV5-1,TGCGCCAGCAGCTTGGCAGGGGCTAATGAAAAACTGTTTTTT,CASSLAGANEKLFF
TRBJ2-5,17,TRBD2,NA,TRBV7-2,TGTGCCAGCAGCTTCACAAAGGAACTAGCGGCAAAAGAGACCCAGTACTTC,CASSFTKELAAKETQYF
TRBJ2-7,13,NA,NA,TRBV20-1,TGCAGTGCTAGAGGGCCAGGGGTCTACGAGCAGTACTTC,CSARGPGVYEQYF
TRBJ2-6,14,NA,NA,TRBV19,TGTGCCAGTAGTATAGACTACGGGGCCAACGTCCTGACTTTC,CASSIDYGANVLTF
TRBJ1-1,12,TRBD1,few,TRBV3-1,TGTGCCAGCGGGGACAGGGACACTGAAGCTTTCTTT,CASGDRDTEAFF
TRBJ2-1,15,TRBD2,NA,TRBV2,TGTGCCAGCAGTGAATCGGCTAGCGGGAACGATGAGCAGTTCTTC,CASSESASGNDEQFF
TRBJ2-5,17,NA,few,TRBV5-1,TGCGCCAGCAGCTTGGTCGCCCCAGCGGCGATAGGGGAGACCCAGTACTTC,CASSLVAPAAIGETQYF
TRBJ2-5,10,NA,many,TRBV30,TGTGCCTGGGGCCTGGAGACCCAGTACTTC,CAWGLETQYF
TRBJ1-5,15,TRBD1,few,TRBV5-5,TGTGCCAGCAGCTCGCAGGGGGCGAGCAATCAGCCCCAGCATTTT,CASSSQGASNQPQHF
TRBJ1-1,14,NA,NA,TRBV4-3,TGCGCCAGCAGCCAAGGTCTGCTTACCACTGAAGCTTTCTTT,CASSQGLLTTEAFF
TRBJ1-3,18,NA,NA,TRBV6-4,TGTGCCAGCAGTGACCCGAGAGGGGACACCTCCTCTGGAAACACCATATATTTT,CASSDPRGDTSSGNTIYF
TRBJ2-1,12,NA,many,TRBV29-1,TGCAGCGGTGGGGACAACTACAATGAGCAGTTCTTC,CSGGDNYNEQFF
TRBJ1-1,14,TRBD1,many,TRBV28,TGTGCCAGCAGCCAGCAGGGGGCGCGCACTGAAGCTTTCTTT,CASSQQGARTEAFF
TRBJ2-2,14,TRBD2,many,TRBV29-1,TGCAGCGTGGGACTAGCGGGACCCACCGGGGAGCTGTTTTTT,CSVGLAGPTGELFF
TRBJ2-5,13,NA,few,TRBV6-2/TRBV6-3,TGTGCCAGCAGCCCCTACGGGGCAGAGACCCAGTACTTC,CASSPYGAETQYF
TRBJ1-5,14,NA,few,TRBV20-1,TGCAGTGCTAGGGTCAATGGGGAATGGCAGCCCCAGCATTTT,CSARVNGEWQPQHF
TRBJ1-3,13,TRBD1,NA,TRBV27,TGTGCCAGCAGTCCCGGGACAGTTGACACCATATATTTT,CASSPGTVDTIYF
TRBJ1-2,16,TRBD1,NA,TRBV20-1,TGCAGTGCTAGAGATCCGAAGCGGGACAGGGCCTATGGCTACACCTTC,CSARDPKRDRAYGYTF
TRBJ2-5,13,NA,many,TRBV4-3,TGCGCCAGCAGCCAAGAAGAAAGTGAGACCCAGTACTTC,CASSQEESETQYF
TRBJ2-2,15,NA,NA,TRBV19,TGTGCCAGTAGTATAGATCAAGGGAACACCGGGGAGCTGTTTTTT,CASSIDQGNTGELFF
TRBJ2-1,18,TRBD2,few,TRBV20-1,TGCAGTGCTCCCCCCTCCGGGAGGGCCATGAGCTCCTACAATGAGCAGTTCTTC,CSAPPSGRAMSSYNEQFF
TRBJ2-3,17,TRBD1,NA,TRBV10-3,TGTGCCATCAGCGAATTTGGACAGGCCAGTAGCACAGATACGCAGTATTTT,CAISEFGQASSTDTQYF
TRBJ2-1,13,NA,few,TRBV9,TGTGCCAGCAGCGGGGGAGATTTCAATGAGCAGTTCTTC,CASSGGDFNEQFF
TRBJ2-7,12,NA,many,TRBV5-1,TGCGCCAGCAGCTTGGCCGTGGGACGTGAGTACTTC,CASSLAVGREYF
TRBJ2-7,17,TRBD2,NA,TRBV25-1,TGTGCCAGCAGTGCACCTCCGGGACTAGCGGAGCCCTACGAGCAGTACTTC,CASSAPPGLAEPYEQYF
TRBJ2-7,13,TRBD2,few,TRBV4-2,TGTGCCAGCAGCCAACCGGGGGGCTACGAGCAGTACTTC,CASSQPGGYEQYF
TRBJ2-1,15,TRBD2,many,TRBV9,TGTGCCAGCAGCGTCCAGCGGGGCTCCTACAATGAGCAGTTCTTC,CASSVQRGSYNEQFF
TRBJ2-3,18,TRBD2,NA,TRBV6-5,TGTGCCAGCAGTCAATTTCCAACTGTAGCGGGAATCACAGATACGCAGTATTTT,CASSQFPTVAGITDTQYF